This TCR beta chain is from a study of T cell changes during pregnancy in multiple sclerosis. J lost 4 bases, V lost 4 bases, and 8 bases had no gene match. CDR1 is SGDLS and CDR2 is YYNGEE in the germline V gene. The length of the CDR3 is 17 residues. In this sample, this clone turned up once. Profiling relied on immunoSEQ multiplex PCR, and the TCRdb table lists in-frame clones only, not all of them. The table lists 45,000 to 60,000 clones, 80% to 90% of them singletons. The chain uses TRBV9 and TRBJ2-2; 12 bases are a match to TRBD2. This receptor was taken from a female donor with multiple sclerosis, enrolled in a pregnancy study. The starting material was CD8+ T cells from peripheral blood mononuclear cells, obtained in the second trimester of pregnancy. CDR3 in DNA: TGTGCCAGCAGCTTTCAAGGACTAGCGGGGAGCACCGGGGAGCTGTTTTTT. It encodes CASSFQGLAGSTGELFF.